These T cell receptor beta chains were read from a single sample in a study of blood T cell repertoires in COVID-19. Assay: immunoSEQ multiplex PCR; the TCRdb copy retains only in-frame clones and omits some. The table lists approximately 390,000 clones, roughly 86% of them singletons. The specimen sequenced was peripheral blood. The receptors were gathered from an older woman with COVID-19, enrolled during active disease. The CDR3 runs from the conserved cysteine through the conserved F or W. Each record gives: V gene, clone size, CDR3 protein. Clone size is not always given. Where it is, it says once, few, many or a class for expanded clones.

TRBV27,-,CASSLLGGGLNTEAFF
TRBV5-4,-,CASSLKVQPNEKLFF
TRBV11-2,-,CASSLTLTSGVYEQYF
TRBV19,-,CASTEPPGTATNEKLFF
TRBV6-5,-,CASSYSSGWSDTEAFF
TRBV3-1/TRBV3-2,-,CASSQDRTSGGAHNEQFF
TRBV5-1,-,CASSLTPNEYEQYF
TRBV5-1,-,CASSTWTTRDEAFF
TRBV29-1,-,CSVDGTSGVTGETQYF
TRBV19,-,CASSISRTGRNGYTF
TRBV7-9,-,CASSPQGSRPEAFF
TRBV23-1,-,CASSRQGLNEQYF
TRBV2,-,CASSEGGAGQLSNYGYTF
TRBV18,once,CASSSEENQPQHF
TRBV30,-,CAWSGTGNSPLHF
TRBV7-4,-,CASSVDKSGGKCYEQYF
TRBV4-1,few,CASSQFLNTEAFF
TRBV19,-,CASSIGQGAHGTQYF
TRBV11-2,-,CASSSNGGWDTGELFF
TRBV6-5,-,CASSILSGGAETQYF
TRBV30,-,CAWRQQGGNQPQHF
TRBV2,-,CASSAPGQGWETEAFF
TRBV2,-,CASSDAEAFF
TRBV14,-,CASSQERVTEAFF
TRBV5-1,few,CASSFLASGGANEQFF
TRBV6-2/TRBV6-3,-,CASSYRDNLGETQYF